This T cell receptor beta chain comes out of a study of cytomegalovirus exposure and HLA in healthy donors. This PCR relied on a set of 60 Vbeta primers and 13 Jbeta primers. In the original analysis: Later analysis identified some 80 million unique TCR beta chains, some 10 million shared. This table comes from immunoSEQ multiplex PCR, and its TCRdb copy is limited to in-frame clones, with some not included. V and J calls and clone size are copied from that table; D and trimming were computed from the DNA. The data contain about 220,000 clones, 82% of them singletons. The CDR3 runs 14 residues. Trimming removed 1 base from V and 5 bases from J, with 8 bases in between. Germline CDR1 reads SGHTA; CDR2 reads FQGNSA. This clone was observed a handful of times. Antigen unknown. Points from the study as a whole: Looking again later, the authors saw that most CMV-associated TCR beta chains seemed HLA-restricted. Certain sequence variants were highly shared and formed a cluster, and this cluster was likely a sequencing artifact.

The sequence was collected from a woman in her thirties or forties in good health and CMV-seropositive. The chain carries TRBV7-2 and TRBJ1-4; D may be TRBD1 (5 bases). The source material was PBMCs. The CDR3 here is CASSLGSGNEKLFF. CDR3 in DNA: TGTGCCAGCAGCTTAGGGTCAGGGAATGAAAAACTGTTTTTT.